The entry below gives a single T cell receptor beta chain sequence along with its context. This clone was observed once. Its antigen target is currently unknown. The sample holds no much larger clone one base away, and base qualities are not on file. This specimen comes from a study of long-term antiretroviral therapy in people with HIV (dated by TCRdb to about 2022). With respect to the entire study: Collection of the earliest samples took place about a decade ahead of the 2015 WHO recommendation for immediate ART, at a time when ART was typically delayed until CD4 counts fell. A retrospective serial study tested whether ART initiation and durable HIV suppression were associated with changes in peripheral blood TRB repertoire composition and diversity. A total of 192 cryopreserved PBMC samples were contributed to the cohort by 30 adults with confirmed HIV infection, with samples collected serially over a mean of approximately six years (range 1-12). Of the roughly 31 participants with HIV, approximately 11 were female. No cross-contamination during QIAcube processing turned up in test extractions that ran a monoclonal T-cell line alongside 30 or so polyclonal samples.

The immunoSEQ hsTCRB v3.0 assay was used at survey level resolution for TRB variable region sequencing. The target sequencing depth for TRB was 40,000-50,000 T-cell genomes per sample. Pooled TRB libraries were sequenced on an Illumina MiSeq with a v3 150-cycle kit. The published analysis was carried out like this. Analysis of repertoires was carried out in R inside a reproducible Nextflow workflow spanning QC, data transformation and analysis. LymphoSeq2, an R package for AIRR-Seq data exploration, was used to implement custom analyses. A few samples yielding fewer than 5000 total TRB sequences were excluded, leaving about 190 analyzed HIV repertoires. Among the roughly 200 retained HIV repertoires, 55 to 65 were collected before ART initiation and 120 to 140 were collected after ART initiation. Repertoires were downsampled to 5000 TRB nucleotide sequences, with summary statistics averaged over 100 downsampling iterations. TRB sequences were retained for analysis only if CDR3 regions of at least seven amino acids were present. A Shannon entropy-derived clonality score and the Gini coefficient were used to measure diversity. In repertoire networks, the top 5000 CDR3 amino acid sequences were linked whenever an edit distance of one separated two sequences. GLIPH2 predicted antigen specificity groups and MHC restriction for TRB CDR3 amino acid sequences. Known CMV, EBV, HIV or tissue antigen associations were flagged by matching CDR3 amino acid sequences against VDJdb and McPAS-TCR. Pre-ART, post-ART and control groups were compared with Wilcoxon signed-rank tests and Holm-Bonferroni correction. TCRdb's version of the immuneACCESS table is confined to in-frame rearrangements and falls short of the full clone set. An unresolved V gene accounts for under half of the shortfall where checked; the remainder is of unknown origin. The DNA was the basis for D and trimming; V, J and clone size are from that table. Within this sample are some 35,000 clones, with 94% of them counted one time only. Together, the top ten hold 3.6% of the sample.

The paper's findings and limits, for the study overall: A significant increase in TRB diversity was found to be associated with ART initiation, although TRB diversity was observed to remain significantly below that of transplant donor controls even after long-term ART. The samples span the years 2004 to 2017, and the ART regimens used at that time may not be as effective as current regimens. Inferences about post-ART repertoire changes were limited because no data were available on ART adherence, viral resistance or therapy changes. Since PBMC availability was limited, sequencing covered only the TCR beta chain, with no alpha chain pairing. CDR3 length ranges in HIV repertoires were narrower than in controls, and network structure suggested an antigen-experienced repertoire with only a slight naive shift after ART. Because pre-ART samples had limited cell numbers, unsorted PBMC were profiled rather than sorted CD4+ and CD8+ T cells. At every time point, the repertoire was dominated by expanded TRB clones first identified before ART initiation, although this dominance fluctuated and, in many PLHIV, declined after ART.

Counted from cysteine to phenylalanine, this CDR3 has 15 amino acids. The entry retains the CDR3 DNA only, 45 bases that are in frame from base 1. The germline ends are 10 bases apart after V is trimmed by 4 bases and J by 3 bases. From a lookup of the germline V gene (reference sequence), CDR1 and CDR2 are SEHNR and FQNEAQ. Inclusion was restricted to participants for whom at least one PBMC sample before ART initiation and at least two post-ART samples were available. All participants with HIV were treated in the United States of America. Cryopreserved samples of about 0.95-11 million PBMC were thawed and washed before DNA extraction. At the time of the earliest PBMC sample for each participant with HIV, ages ranged from about 23 to 60 years. Each participant contributed PBMC samples from 1-4 timepoints before ART initiation and 2-8 timepoints after ART initiation, with a median of 7 samples. Serial HIV viral load, CD4+ T-cell count, ART history and demographic data were obtained for every participant. Genomic DNA was extracted from unsorted PBMC with a Qiagen kit on a QIAcube, with processing performed in batches of 12 samples.

The sequence derives from a woman aged 50 to 65 with HIV. The source was unsorted PBMCs, collected 4.1 years after starting antiretroviral therapy. This sequence uses TRBV7-9 and TRBJ1-6, with the identity of the D gene unclear. The CDR3 sequence is CASSSSGGYNSPLHF. The DNA sequence is as follows: TGTGCCAGCAGCTCTAGTGGCGGCTATAATTCACCCCTCCACTTT.